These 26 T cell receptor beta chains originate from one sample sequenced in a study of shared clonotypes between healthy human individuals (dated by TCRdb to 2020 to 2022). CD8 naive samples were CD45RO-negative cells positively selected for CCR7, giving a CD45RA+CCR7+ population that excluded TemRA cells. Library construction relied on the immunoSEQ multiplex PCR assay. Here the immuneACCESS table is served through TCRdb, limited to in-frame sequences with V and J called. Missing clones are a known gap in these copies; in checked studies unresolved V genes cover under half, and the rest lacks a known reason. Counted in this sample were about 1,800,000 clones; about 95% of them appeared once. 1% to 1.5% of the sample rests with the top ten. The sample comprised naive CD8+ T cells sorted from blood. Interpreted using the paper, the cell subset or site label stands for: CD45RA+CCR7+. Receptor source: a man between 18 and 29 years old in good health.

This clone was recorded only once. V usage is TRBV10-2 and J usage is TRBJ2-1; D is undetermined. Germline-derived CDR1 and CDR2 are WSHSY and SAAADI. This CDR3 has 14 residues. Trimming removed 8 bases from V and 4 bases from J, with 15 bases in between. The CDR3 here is CASHVSTRYNEQFF. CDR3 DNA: TGCGCCAGCCATGTGTCGACTCGATACAATGAGCAGTTCTTC.

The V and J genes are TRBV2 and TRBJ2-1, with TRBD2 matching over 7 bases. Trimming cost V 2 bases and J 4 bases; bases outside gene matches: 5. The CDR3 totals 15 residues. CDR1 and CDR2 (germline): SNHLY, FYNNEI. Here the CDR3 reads CASSERAGPYNEQFF. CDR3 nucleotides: TGTGCCAGCAGTGAAAGAGCGGGACCTTACAATGAGCAGTTCTTC.

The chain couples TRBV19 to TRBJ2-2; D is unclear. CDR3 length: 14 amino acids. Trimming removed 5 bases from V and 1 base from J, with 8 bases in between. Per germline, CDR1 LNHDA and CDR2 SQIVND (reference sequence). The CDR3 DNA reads TGTGCCAGTAGTTCTACCGGGAACACCGGGGAGCTGTTTTTT. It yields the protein CASSSTGNTGELFF.

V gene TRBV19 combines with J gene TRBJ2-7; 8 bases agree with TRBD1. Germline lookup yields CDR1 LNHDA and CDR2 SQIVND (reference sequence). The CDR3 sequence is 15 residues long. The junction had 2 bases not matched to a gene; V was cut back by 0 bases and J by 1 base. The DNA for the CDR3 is TGTGCCAGTAGTATAGAGCAGGGGGCATCCTACGAGCAGTACTTC. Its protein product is CASSIEQGASYEQYF.

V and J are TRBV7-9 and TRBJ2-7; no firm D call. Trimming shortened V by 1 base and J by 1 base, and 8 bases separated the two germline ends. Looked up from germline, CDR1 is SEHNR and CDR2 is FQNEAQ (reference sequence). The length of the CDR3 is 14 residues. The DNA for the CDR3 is TGTGCCAGCAGCTTAGGGTATCTGTCCTACGAGCAGTACTTC. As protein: CASSLGYLSYEQYF.

The CDR3 here is CASRMGRDGSYEQYF. The CDR3 bases are TGTGCCAGCAGAATGGGAAGAGACGGCTCCTACGAGCAGTACTTC. This sequence joins TRBV7-2 and TRBJ2-7, with D hard to call. Deletions cut 6 bases from V and 0 bases from J, with 15 bases between. This CDR3 comprises 15 residues. Germline assignment: CDR1 SGHTA and CDR2 FQGNSA.

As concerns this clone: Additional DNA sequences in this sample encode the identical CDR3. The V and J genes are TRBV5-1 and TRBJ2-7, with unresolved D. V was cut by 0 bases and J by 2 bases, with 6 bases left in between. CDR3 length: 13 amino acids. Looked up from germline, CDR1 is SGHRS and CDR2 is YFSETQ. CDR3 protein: CASSLGDTYEQYF. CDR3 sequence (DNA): TGCGCCAGCAGCTTGGGAGATACCTACGAGCAGTACTTC.

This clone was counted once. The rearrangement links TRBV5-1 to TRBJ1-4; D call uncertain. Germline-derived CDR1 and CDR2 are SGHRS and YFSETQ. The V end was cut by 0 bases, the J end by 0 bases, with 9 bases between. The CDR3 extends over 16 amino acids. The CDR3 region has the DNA TGCGCCAGCAGCTTGGAGGTGGCTACAACTAATGAAAAACTGTTTTTT. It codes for CASSLEVATTNEKLFF.

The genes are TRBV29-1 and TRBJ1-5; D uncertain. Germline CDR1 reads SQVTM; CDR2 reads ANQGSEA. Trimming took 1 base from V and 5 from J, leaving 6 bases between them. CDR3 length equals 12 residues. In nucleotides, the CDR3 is TGCAGCGTTGAAGGGGAAGATCAGCCCCAGCATTTT. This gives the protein CSVEGEDQPQHF.

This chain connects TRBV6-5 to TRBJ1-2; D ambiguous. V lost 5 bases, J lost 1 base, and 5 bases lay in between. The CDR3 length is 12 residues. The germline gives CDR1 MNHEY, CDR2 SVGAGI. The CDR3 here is CASSDLNYGYTF. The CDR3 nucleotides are TGTGCCAGCAGTGACCTTAACTATGGCTACACCTTC.

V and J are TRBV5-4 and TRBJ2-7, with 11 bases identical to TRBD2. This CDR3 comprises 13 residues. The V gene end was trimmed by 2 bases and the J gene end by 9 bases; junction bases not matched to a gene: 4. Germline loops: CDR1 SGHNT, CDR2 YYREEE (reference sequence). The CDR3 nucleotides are TGTGCCAGCAGCTTAGGGACTAGCGGTAGGCAGTACTTC. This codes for CASSLGTSGRQYF.

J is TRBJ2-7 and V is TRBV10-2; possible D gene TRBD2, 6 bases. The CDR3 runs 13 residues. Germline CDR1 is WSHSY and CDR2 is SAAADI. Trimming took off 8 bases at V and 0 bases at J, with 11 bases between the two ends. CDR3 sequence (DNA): TGCGCCAGCGCGGAGGGCCACTCCTACGAGCAGTACTTC. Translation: CASAEGHSYEQYF.

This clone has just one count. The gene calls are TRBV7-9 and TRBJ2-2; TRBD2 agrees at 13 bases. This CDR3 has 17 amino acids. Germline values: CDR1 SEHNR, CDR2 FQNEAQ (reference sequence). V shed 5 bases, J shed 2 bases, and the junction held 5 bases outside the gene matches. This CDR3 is CASSTGTSGINTGELFF. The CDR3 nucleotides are TGTGCCAGCAGCACGGGGACTAGCGGGATAAACACCGGGGAGCTGTTTTTT.

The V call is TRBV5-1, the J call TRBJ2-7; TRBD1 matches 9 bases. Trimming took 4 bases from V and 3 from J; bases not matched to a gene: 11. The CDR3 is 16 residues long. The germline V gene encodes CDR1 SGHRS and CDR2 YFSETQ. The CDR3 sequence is CASSPYHRGLVYEQYF. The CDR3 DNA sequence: TGCGCCAGCAGCCCCTATCACAGGGGGCTTGTCTACGAGCAGTACTTC.

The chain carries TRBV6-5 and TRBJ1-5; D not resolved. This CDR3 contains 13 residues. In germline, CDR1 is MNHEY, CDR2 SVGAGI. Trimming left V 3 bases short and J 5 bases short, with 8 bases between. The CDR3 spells CASSYAPDQPQHF. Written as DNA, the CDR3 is TGTGCCAGCAGTTATGCCCCCGATCAGCCCCAGCATTTT.

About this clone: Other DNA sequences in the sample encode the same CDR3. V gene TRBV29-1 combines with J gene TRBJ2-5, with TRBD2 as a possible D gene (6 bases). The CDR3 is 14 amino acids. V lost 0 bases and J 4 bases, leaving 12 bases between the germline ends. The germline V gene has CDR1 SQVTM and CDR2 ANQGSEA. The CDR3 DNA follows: TGCAGCGTTGAAGATCTTGGAGGGTCAGAGACCCAGTACTTC. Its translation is CSVEDLGGSETQYF.

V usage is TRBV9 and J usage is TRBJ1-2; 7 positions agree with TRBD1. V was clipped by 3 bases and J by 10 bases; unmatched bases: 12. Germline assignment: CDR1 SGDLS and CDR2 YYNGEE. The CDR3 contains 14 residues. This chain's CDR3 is CASSDKGTATIYTF. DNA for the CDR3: TGTGCCAGCAGCGATAAAGGGACAGCCACAATCTACACCTTC.

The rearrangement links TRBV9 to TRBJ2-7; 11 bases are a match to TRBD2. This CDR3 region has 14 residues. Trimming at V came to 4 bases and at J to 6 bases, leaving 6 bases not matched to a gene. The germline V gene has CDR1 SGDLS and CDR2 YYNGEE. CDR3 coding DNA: TGTGCCAGCAGCCCTACTAGCGGGAGCGGCGAGCAGTACTTC. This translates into CASSPTSGSGEQYF.

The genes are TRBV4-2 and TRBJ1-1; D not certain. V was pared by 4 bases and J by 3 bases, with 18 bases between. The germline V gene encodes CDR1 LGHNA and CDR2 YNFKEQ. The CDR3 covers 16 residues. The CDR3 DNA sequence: TGTGCCAGCAGCCCGGACCCGGGGTGGAGACACACTGAAGCTTTCTTT. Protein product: CASSPDPGWRHTEAFF.

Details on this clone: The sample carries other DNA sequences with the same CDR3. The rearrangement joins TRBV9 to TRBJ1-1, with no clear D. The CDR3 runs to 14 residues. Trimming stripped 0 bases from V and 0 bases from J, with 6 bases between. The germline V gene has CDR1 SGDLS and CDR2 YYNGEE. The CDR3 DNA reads TGTGCCAGCAGCGTAGGGGCCGTGAACACTGAAGCTTTCTTT. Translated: CASSVGAVNTEAFF.

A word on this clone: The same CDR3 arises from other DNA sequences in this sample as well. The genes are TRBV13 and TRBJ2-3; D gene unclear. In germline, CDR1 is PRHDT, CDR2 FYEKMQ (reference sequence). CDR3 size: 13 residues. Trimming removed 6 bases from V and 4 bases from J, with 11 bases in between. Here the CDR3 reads CASSPDSADTQYF. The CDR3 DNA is TGTGCCAGCAGTCCCGATTCGGCAGATACGCAGTATTTT.

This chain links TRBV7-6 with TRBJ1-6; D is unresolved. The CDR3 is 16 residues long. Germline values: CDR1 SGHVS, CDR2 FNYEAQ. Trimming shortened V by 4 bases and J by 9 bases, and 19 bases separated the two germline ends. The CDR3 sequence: CASSSRPGSRRSPLHF. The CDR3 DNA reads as TGTGCCAGCAGCTCCCGCCCCGGGTCGCGGCGTTCACCCCTCCACTTT.

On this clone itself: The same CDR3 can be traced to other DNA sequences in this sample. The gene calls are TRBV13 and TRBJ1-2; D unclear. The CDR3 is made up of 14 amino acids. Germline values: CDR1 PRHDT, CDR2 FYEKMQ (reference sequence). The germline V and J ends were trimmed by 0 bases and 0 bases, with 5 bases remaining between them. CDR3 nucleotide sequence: TGTGCCAGCAGCTTAGGGGGCGCTAACTATGGCTACACCTTC. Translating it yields CASSLGGANYGYTF. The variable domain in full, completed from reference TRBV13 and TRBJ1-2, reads AAGVIQSPRHLIKEKRETATLKCYPIPRHDTVYWYQQGPGQDPQFLISFYEKMQSDKGSIPDRFSAQQFSDYHSELNMSSLELGDSALYFCASSLGGANYGYTFGSGTRLTVV.

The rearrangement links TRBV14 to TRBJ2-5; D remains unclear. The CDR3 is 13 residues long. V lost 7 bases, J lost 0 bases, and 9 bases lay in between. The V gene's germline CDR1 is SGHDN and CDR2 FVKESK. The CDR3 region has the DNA TGTGCCAGCAACGACGGTAACCAAGAGACCCAGTACTTC. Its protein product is CASNDGNQETQYF.

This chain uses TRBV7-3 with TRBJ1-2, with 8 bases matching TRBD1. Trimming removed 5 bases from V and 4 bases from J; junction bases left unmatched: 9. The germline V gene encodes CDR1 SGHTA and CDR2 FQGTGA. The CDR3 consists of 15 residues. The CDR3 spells CASSATGETLYGYTF. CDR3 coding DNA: TGTGCCAGCAGCGCGACAGGGGAAACCCTCTATGGCTACACCTTC.

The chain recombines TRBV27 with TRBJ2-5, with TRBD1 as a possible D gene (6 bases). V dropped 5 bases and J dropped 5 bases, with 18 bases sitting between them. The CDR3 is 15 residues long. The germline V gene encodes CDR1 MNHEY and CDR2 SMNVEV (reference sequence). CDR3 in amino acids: CASSKSGGGRETQYF. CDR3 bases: TGTGCCAGCAGTAAAAGTGGGGGCGGGCGGGAGACCCAGTACTTC.